This record concerns one T cell receptor (beta chain) sequence. Per the original methods: It was from reference gene primer amplification that nucleated cell counts were estimated. The repertoire was sequenced with immunoSEQ multiplex PCR; TCRdb's copy has only in-frame clones and lacks some. The V and J calls and the clone size are those of that table, but D and trimming were determined from the DNA. The data hold roughly 250,000 clones, with approximately 90% observed a single time. This entry is derived from a study of blood T cell repertoires in COVID-19. Study-wide context: From the United States, Italy and Spain came samples of acute and convalescent COVID-19. Nucleic acid was either cDNA or gDNA, and it came from T cells, B-cell-depleted T cells, or PBMCs.

The V end lost 6 bases, the J end lost 2 bases, and 11 bases lay between the germline ends. This CDR3 spans 13 amino acids. CDR1 and CDR2 from the germline V gene are SGHAT and FQNNGV. The material sequenced was peripheral blood. The chain carries TRBV11-2 and TRBJ2-7, with D possibly being TRBD1 (6 bases). The receptor comes from a man between 25 and 39 years old with acute or convalescent COVID-19. The CDR3 coding sequence is TGTGCCAGCAGTCCAGGGGATCCCTACGAGCAGTACTTC. This sequence encodes CASSPGDPYEQYF.